The T cell receptor (beta chain) described here comes from a study of blood T cell repertoires in COVID-19. V lost 7 bases, J lost 0 bases, and 12 bases lay in between. The germline gives CDR1 SQVTM, CDR2 ANQGSEA. This CDR3 spans 13 amino acids. The data were produced by immunoSEQ multiplex PCR, yet TCRdb's version contains in-frame clones alone and is incomplete. The sample holds around 300,000 clones, approximately 83% seen once. The TCR comes from a woman aged 70-85 years with acute or convalescent COVID-19. The chain employs TRBV29-1 and TRBJ2-5; possibly TRBD2 for D (5 bases). The sequencing sample was made of peripheral blood. The CDR3 DNA reads TGCAGCGCCCGGACTGGGTACCAAGAGACCCAGTACTTC. Translating it yields CSARTGYQETQYF. Filled out from reference TRBV29-1 and TRBJ2-5, the complete variable domain reads SAVISQKPSRDICQRGTSLTIQCQVDSQVTMMFWYRQQPGQSLTLIATANQGSEATYESGFVIDKFPISRPNLTFSTLTVSNMSPEDSSIYLCSARTGYQETQYFGPGTRLLVL.